The clone carrying this T cell receptor beta chain was found a few times. The antigen remains undetermined. The record originates from a study of CD8+CD57+ T cells in acquired aplastic anemia. On the study more broadly: Sorted CD4+ plus CD8+ cells gave DNA averaging 3.2 ug. Study-wide results and limits: Patients and controls shared some 30 CD8+ CDR3 sequences. Simpson's diversity of CD8+ cells was not significantly different in patients compared with controls.

Genomic DNA acted as the template from which TCR beta VDJ combination and CDR3 sequence profiling were carried out. TCRdb recomputed calls from the reads with MiXCR, one row per CDR3 protein. The data show 150,000 or so distinct CDR3 sequences, with just over 50% seen just once and 10% to 15% held by the top ten. The CDR3 is 14 amino acids. V was pared by 5 bases and J by 4 bases, with 8 bases of the junction left unmatched. Per the germline V gene, CDR1 is LNHNV and CDR2 is YYDKDF (reference sequence). CD8+CD57+ cell expansion had been shown by flow cytometry in patients chosen for sequencing. Patients had not yet gotten any therapy when their blood was taken for sampling.

Sequences were obtained from sorted CD4+, CD8+, or CD8+CD57+ T cells (not recorded which) from PBMCs. The clonotype comes from a human donor with aplastic anemia. V gene TRBV15 combines with J gene TRBJ2-7; TRBD1 agrees at 7 bases. Here the CDR3 DNA reads TGTGCCACCAGCCGGGGACAGAAACAATACGAGCAGTACTTC. This gives the protein CATSRGQKQYEQYF.